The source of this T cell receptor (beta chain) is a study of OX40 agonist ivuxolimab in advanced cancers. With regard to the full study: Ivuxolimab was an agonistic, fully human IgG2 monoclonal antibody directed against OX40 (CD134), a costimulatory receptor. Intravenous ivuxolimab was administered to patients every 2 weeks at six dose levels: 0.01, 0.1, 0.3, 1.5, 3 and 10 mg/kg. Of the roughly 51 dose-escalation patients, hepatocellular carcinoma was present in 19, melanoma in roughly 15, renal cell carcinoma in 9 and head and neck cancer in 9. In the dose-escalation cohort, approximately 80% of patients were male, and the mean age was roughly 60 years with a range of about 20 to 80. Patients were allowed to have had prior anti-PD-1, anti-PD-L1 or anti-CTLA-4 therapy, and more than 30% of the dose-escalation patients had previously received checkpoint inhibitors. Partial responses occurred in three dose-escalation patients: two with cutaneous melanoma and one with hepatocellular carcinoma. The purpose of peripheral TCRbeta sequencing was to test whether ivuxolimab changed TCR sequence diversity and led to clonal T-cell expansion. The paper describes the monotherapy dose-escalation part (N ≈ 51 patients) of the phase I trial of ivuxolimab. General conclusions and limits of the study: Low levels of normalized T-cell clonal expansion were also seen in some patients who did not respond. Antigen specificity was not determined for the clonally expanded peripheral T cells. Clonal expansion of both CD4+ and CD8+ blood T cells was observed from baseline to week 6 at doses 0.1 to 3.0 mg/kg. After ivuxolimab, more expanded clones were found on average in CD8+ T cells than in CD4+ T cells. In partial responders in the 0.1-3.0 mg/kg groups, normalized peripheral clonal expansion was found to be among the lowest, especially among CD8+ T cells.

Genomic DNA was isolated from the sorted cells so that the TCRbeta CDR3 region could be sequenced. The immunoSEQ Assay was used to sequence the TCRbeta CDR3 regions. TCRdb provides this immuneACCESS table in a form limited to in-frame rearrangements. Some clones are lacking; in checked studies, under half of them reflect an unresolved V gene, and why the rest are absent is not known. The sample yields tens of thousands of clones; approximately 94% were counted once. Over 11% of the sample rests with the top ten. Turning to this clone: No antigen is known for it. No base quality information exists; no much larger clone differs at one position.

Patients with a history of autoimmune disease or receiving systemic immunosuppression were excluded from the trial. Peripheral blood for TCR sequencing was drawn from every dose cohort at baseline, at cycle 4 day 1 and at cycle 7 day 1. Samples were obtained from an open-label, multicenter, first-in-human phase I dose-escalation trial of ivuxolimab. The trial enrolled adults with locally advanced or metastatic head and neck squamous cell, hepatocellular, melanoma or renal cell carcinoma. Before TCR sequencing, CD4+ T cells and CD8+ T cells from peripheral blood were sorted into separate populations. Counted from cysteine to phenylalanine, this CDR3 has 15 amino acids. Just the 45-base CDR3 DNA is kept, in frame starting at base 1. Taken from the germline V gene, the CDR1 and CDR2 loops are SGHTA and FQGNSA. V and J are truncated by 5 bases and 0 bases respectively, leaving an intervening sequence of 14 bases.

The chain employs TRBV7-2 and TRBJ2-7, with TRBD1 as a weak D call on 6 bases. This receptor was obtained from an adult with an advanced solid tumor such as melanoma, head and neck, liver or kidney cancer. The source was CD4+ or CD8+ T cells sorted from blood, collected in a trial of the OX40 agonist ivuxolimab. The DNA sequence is TGTGCCAGCAGCCCCCCCGAGACAGGCTCCTACGAGCAGTACTTC. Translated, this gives CASSPPETGSYEQYF.